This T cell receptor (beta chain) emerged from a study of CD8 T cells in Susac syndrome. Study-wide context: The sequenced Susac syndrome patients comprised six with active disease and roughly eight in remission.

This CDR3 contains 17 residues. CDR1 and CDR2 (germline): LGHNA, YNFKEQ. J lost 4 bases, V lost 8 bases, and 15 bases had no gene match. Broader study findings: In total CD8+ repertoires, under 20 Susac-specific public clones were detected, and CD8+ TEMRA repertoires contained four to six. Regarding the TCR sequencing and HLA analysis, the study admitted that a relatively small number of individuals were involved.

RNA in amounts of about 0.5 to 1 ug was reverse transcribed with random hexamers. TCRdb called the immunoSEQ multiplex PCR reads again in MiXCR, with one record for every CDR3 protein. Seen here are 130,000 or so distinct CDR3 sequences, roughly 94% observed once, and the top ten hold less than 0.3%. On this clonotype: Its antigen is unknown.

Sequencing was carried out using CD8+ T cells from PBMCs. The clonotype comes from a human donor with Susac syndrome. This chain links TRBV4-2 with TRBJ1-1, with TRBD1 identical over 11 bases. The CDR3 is CASAPGQGVGVGTEAFF. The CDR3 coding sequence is TGTGCCAGCGCCCCGGGACAGGGGGTTGGAGTGGGCACTGAAGCTTTCTTT.